This T cell receptor (beta chain) was captured in a study of T cells in Graves' hyperthyroidism and ophthalmopathy. Study context: Once the initial diagnosis was made, peripheral blood was obtained before any treatment.

Study-wide results and caveats: Prediction of ophthalmopathy progression came a median about 6 months pre-onset. Most thyroid clonotypes with frequency above 0.001 were detected in blood.

Germline V gives CDR1 SGHNT, CDR2 YENEEA. V lost 4 bases, J lost 4 bases, and 13 bases lay in between. The CDR3 length is 15 residues. Each ophthalmopathy patient scored at least 3 on the Clinical Activity Score and at least 4 on NOSPECS grade, with duration under 3 months. Template material for amplifying TCR beta CDR3 regions consisted of RNA transcripts. Primed by the HTBI set, a first-round RT-PCR was run on the TCR CDR3. Using its own MiXCR run on the multiplex PCR reads, TCRdb lists one record per CDR3 protein. Among some 500,000 distinct CDR3 sequences listed, about 16% were seen once. This clonotype has more than one count but fewer than ten. Its target is unknown.

The receptor comes from a woman in her 30s with Graves' ophthalmopathy. Material: blood. V and J are TRBV11-3 and TRBJ2-2; possible D gene TRBD1, 5 bases. CDR3 loop: CASSSITGVTGELFF. Written as DNA, the CDR3 is TGTGCCAGCAGCTCTATAACAGGAGTCACCGGGGAGCTGTTTTTT.